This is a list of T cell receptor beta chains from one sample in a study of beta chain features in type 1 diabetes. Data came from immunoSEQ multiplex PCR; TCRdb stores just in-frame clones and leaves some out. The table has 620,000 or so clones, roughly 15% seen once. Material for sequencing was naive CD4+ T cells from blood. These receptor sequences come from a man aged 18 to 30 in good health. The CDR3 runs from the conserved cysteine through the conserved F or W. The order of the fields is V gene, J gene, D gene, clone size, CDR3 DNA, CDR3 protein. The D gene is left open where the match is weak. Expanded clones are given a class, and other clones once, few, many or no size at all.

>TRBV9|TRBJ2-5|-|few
TGTGCCAGCAGCGCTCAGGGGTGGGAGACCCAGTACTTC
CASSAQGWETQYF
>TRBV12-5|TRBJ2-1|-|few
TGTGCTAGTGGCCGGGGGAATGAGCAGTTCTTC
CASGRGNEQFF
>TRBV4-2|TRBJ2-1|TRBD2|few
TGTGCCAGCAGCCAAGTGACCGGTAGCGGGACGTTCTTC
CASSQVTGSGTFF
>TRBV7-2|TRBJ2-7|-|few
TGTGCCAGCAGCCCGCAGAGGGGACCCTACGAGCAGTACTTC
CASSPQRGPYEQYF
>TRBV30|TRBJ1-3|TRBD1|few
TGTGCCTGGAACCGGGGGCCCGGGGAAAGACAGGGCCGAAACACCATATATTTT
CAWNRGPGERQGRNTIYF
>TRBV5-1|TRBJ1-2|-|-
TGCGCCAGCAGCTTGGCCCGGGGTCGATCTAACTATGGCTACACCTTC
CASSLARGRSNYGYTF
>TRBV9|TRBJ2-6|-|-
TGTGCCAGCTCACGCCAGGGAGGTTCTGGGGCCAACGTCCTGACTTTC
CASSRQGGSGANVLTF
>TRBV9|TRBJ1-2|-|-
TGTGCCAGCAGCTCGGGGTTAAACTATGGCTACACCTTC
CASSSGLNYGYTF
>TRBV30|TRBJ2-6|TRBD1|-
TGTGCCTGGGCCCGGGACAGGGCTCTAAAAGGGGCCAACGTCCTGACTTTC
CAWARDRALKGANVLTF
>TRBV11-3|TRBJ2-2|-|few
TGTGCCAGCAGCCGAACCGGGGAGCTGTTTTTT
CASSRTGELFF
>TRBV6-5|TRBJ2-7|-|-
TGTGCCAGCAGTTACAGCACGGCTATTTCCTACGAGCAGTACTTC
CASSYSTAISYEQYF
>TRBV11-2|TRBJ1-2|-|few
TGTGCCAGCAGCTTAGAACCTACAGGAAACTATGGCTACACCTTC
CASSLEPTGNYGYTF
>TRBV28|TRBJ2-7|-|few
TGTGCCAGCAGTTTATCCTCCCCGAGGGGCGAGCAGTACTTC
CASSLSSPRGEQYF
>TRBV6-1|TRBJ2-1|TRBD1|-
TGTGCCAGCAGGCAGGACAGGAGCTCCTACAATGAGCAGTTCTTC
CASRQDRSSYNEQFF